The 14 T cell receptor beta chains below all came from one sample that was sequenced in a study of cytomegalovirus exposure and HLA in healthy donors. In the PCR, 60 Vbeta and 13 Jbeta primers were used. Method: immunoSEQ multiplex PCR; TCRdb's copy keeps in-frame clones and lacks some. In the table there are about 140,000 clones, roughly 76% of which are singletons. Sequences were obtained from PBMCs. The origin of the receptors is a man between 18 and 35 years old in good health and CMV-seronegative.

The chain couples TRBV11-2 to TRBJ2-1, with 9 bases lining up with TRBD2. CDR3 size: 15 residues. V shed 5 bases and J 5 bases; nucleotides not matched to a gene: 7. Germline V lookup: CDR1 SGHAT, CDR2 FQNNGV. This CDR3 is CASSRRRGGNNEQFF. CDR3 DNA sequence: TGTGCCAGCAGCCGGAGGCGGGGGGGAAACAATGAGCAGTTCTTC.

Only a few counts were recorded for this clone. The V gene is TRBV4-1, the J gene TRBJ2-7; tentative D call: TRBD2 (5 bases). The CDR3 contains 14 residues. Trimming removed 3 bases from V and 3 bases from J, with 12 bases in between. CDR1 and CDR2 (germline): MGHRA, YSYEKL. CDR3 residues: CASSHNDGIYEQYF. The CDR3 DNA follows: TGCGCCAGCAGCCACAATGACGGGATCTACGAGCAGTACTTC.

Turning to this clone: At one boundary the junction diverges from the germline segment, which might be a read error. The chain uses TRBV2 and TRBJ1-2, with 7 bases matching TRBD1. The germline gives CDR1 SNHLY, CDR2 FYNNEI. CDR3 length: 13 residues. CDR3 residues: CAGSQATGRGYTF. CDR3 in DNA: TGTGCCGGCAGTCAAGCGACAGGGAGGGGCTACACCTTC.

V gene TRBV5-6 combines with J gene TRBJ1-2; unclear D gene. CDR3 length: 15 amino acids. Germline CDR1 is SGHDT and CDR2 is YYEEEE. Trimming stripped 1 base from V and 3 bases from J, with 13 bases between. CDR3 bases: TGTGCCAGCAGCTTGTACCCACCGGTGGACTATGGCTACACCTTC. This codes for CASSLYPPVDYGYTF. The whole variable domain, remainder taken from reference TRBV5-6 and TRBJ1-2, is DAGVTQSPTHLIKTRGQQVTLRCSPKSGHDTVSWYQQALGQGPQFIFQYYEEEERQRGNFPDRFSGHQFPNYSSELNVNALLLGDSALYLCASSLYPPVDYGYTFGSGTRLTVV.

The chain is built from TRBV29-1 and TRBJ2-7; TRBD1 aligns across 8 bases. CDR3 length: 14 amino acids. Germline loops: CDR1 SQVTM, CDR2 ANQGSEA. V dropped 4 bases and J dropped 3; count of bases not matched to a gene: 8. CDR3 sequence (DNA): TGCAGCGTTGCGATCAACAGGGGGGACTACGAGCAGTACTTC. This gives the protein CSVAINRGDYEQYF.

J is TRBJ1-3 and V is TRBV5-1; D remains unclear. CDR3 size: 15 residues. Germline-derived CDR1 and CDR2 are SGHRS and YFSETQ. Between the trimmed V and J ends, which lost 5 bases and 3 bases, there was a span of 15 bases. The CDR3 region is CASRRDTGIGNTIYF. The DNA of the CDR3 is TGCGCCAGCAGACGAGACACGGGAATTGGAAACACCATATATTTT.

Only one count was recorded for this clone. The genes are TRBV5-1 and TRBJ2-7; TRBD1 might be the D (6 bases). The CDR3 runs 14 residues. Deletions cut 7 bases from V and 3 bases from J, with 17 bases between. Germline V gene sequence: CDR1 SGHRS, CDR2 YFSETQ. The CDR3 DNA reads as TGCGCCAGCTACGCCCCGGAGACAGGCTACGAGCAGTACTTC. Translated, it gives CASYAPETGYEQYF.

The genes are TRBV21-1 and TRBJ1-5; the table's D gene call, TRBD1, was not cross checked with the DNA. TRBV21-1 represents a pseudogene. The CDR3 sequence is 17 residues long. CDR3 sequence: CASSQRVCRHSNQPQHF. The CDR3 DNA sequence: TGTGCCAGCAGCCAGAGAGTGTGCAGACATAGCAATCAGCCCCAGCATTTT.

The V call is TRBV7-2, the J call TRBJ2-1; 9 bases map to TRBD2. V lost 5 bases to trimming and J lost 7 bases; unmatched junction nucleotides: 9. The V gene's germline CDR1 is SGHTA and CDR2 FQGNSA. There are 15 residues in the CDR3. The CDR3 region has the DNA TGTGCCAGCAGCCCGACTAGCGGCCAGGCGAATGAGCAGTTCTTC. This encodes CASSPTSGQANEQFF. Full variable domain (rest looked up from reference TRBV7-2 and TRBJ2-1): GAGVSQSPSNKVTEKGKDVELRCDPISGHTALYWYRQSLGQGLEFLIYFQGNSAPDKSGLPSDRFSAERTGGSVSTLTIQRTQQEDSAVYLCASSPTSGQANEQFFGPGTRLTVL.

The V call is TRBV27, the J call TRBJ2-1, with 9 bases that match TRBD2. This CDR3 is 13 amino acids long. CDR1 is MNHEY and CDR2 is SMNVEV in the germline V gene (reference sequence). The V and J ends lost 8 bases and 10 bases, in that order; junction bases with no gene match: 9. The CDR3 sequence is CASWAGGPWEQFF. CDR3 nucleotides: TGTGCCAGCTGGGCGGGAGGGCCGTGGGAGCAGTTCTTC.

The V and J genes are TRBV5-4 and TRBJ2-2; 8 bases line up with TRBD2. V lost 5 bases, J lost 6 bases, and 6 bases stayed unmatched. The CDR3 contains 14 residues. Germline-derived CDR1 and CDR2 are SGHNT and YYREEE (reference sequence). The DNA of the CDR3 is TGTGCCAGCAGAAAAGCGGGAGACGCCGGGGAGCTGTTTTTT. Translating gives CASRKAGDAGELFF.

This rearrangement joins TRBV5-4 to TRBJ2-5, with TRBD1 as a possible D gene (5 bases). CDR1 SGHNT and CDR2 YYREEE come from the germline V gene (reference sequence). V was cut by 0 bases and J by 1 base, with 10 bases left in between. The CDR3 extends over 15 amino acids. CDR3 coding DNA: TGTGCCAGCAGCTTGGGTCAGGGCCTCCAAGAGACCCAGTACTTC. Protein product: CASSLGQGLQETQYF.

The chain has TRBV9 and TRBJ2-5, with D possibly being TRBD2 (7 bases). Trimming took 0 bases from V and 5 from J, leaving 14 bases between them. CDR1 is SGDLS, CDR2 YYNGEE, per germline. The CDR3 extends over 15 amino acids. CDR3 nucleotide sequence: TGTGCCAGCAGCGTAGACGGGGGGCCGGATGAGACCCAGTACTTC. Translated: CASSVDGGPDETQYF.

The chain employs TRBV27 and TRBJ1-1; no clear D. Trimming took off 3 bases at V and 4 bases at J, with 12 bases between the two ends. CDR1 and CDR2 (germline): MNHEY, SMNVEV (reference sequence). This CDR3 is built from 14 residues. CDR3 region: CASSFFSSPTEAFF. The CDR3, as DNA: TGTGCCAGCAGTTTTTTTTCGTCTCCCACTGAAGCTTTCTTT.